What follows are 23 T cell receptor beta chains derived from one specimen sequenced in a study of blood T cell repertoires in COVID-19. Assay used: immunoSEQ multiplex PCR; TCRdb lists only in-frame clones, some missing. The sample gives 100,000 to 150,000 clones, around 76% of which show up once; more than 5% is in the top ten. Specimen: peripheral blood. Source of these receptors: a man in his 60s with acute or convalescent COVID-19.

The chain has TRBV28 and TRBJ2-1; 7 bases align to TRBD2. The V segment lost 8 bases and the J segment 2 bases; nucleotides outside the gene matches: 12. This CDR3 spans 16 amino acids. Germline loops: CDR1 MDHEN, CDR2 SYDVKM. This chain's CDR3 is CASLSQGGSPYNEQFF. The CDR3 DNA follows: TGTGCCAGCTTATCTCAGGGAGGGTCCCCCTACAATGAGCAGTTCTTC.

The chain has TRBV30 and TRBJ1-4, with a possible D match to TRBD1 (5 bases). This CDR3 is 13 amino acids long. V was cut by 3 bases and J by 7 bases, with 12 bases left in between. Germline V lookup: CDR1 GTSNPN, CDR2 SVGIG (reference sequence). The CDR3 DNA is TGTGCCTGGAGCCGGGGGTCGAGTGAAAAACTGTTTTTT. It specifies CAWSRGSSEKLFF.

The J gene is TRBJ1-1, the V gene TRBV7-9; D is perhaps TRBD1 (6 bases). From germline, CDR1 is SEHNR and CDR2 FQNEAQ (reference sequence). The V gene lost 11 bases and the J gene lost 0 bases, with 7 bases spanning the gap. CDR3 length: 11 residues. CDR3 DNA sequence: TGTGCCGGACAGATGAACACTGAAGCTTTCTTT. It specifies CAGQMNTEAFF.

The CDR3 nucleotides read TGTGCCATTGTGGCAGGGAACACTGAAGCTTTCTTT. This gives the protein CAIVAGNTEAFF. This sequence joins TRBV19 and TRBJ1-1, with D hard to call. This CDR3 contains 12 residues. Germline CDR1 and CDR2: LNHDA and SQIVND (reference sequence). V was cut by 10 bases and J by 1 base, with 10 bases left in between.

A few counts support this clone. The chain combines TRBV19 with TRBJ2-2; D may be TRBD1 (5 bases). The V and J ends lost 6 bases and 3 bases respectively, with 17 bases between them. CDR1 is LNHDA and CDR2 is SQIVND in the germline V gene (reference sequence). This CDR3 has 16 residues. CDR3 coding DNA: TGTGCCAGTAGGCCCCAAGGCAGGGTAGACACCGGGGAGCTGTTTTTT. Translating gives CASRPQGRVDTGELFF.

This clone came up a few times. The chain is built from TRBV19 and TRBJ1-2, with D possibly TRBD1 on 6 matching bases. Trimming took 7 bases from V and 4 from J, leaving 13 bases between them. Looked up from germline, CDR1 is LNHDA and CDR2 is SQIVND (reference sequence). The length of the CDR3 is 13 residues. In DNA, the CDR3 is TGTGCCAGTAACGCAGGGGTTGTCTATGGCTACACCTTC. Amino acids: CASNAGVVYGYTF.

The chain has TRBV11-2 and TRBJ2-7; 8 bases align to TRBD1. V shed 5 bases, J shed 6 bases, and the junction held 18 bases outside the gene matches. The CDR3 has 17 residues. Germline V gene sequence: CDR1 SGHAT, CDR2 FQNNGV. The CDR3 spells CASSISLWAGTGVEQYF. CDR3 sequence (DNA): TGTGCCAGCAGCATCTCACTATGGGCCGGGACAGGAGTCGAGCAGTACTTC.

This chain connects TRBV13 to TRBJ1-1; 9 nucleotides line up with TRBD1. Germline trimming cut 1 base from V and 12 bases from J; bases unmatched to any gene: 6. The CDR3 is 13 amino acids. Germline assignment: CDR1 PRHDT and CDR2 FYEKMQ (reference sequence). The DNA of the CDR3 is TGTGCCAGCAGCTTAGTTAGGACAGGGGCAACTTTCTTT. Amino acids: CASSLVRTGATFF.

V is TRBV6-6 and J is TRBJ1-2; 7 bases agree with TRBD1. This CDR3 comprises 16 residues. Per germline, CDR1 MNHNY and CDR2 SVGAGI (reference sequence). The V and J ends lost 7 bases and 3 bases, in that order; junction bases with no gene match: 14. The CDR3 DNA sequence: TGTGCCAGCACAACGGGACAGAGATTTAGGGACTATGGCTACACCTTC. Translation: CASTTGQRFRDYGYTF.

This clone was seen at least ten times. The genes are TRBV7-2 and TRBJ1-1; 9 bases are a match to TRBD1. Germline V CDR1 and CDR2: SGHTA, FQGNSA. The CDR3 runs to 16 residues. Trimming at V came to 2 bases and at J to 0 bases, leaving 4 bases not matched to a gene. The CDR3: CASSLQTGGMNTEAFF. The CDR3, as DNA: TGTGCCAGCAGCTTACAGACAGGGGGAATGAACACTGAAGCTTTCTTT.

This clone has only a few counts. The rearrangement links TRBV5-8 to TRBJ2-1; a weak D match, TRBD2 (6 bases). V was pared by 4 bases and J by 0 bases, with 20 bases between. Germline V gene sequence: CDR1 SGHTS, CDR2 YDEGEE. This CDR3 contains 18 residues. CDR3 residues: CASSLYFQRASSYNEQFF. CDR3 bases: TGTGCCAGCAGCCTGTATTTTCAGCGGGCGAGCTCCTACAATGAGCAGTTCTTC.

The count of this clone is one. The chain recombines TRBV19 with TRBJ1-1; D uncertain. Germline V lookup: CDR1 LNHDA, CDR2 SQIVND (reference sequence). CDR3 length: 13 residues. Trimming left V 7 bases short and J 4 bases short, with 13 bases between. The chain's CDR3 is CASNNGRGTEAFF. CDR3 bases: TGTGCCAGTAACAATGGCAGAGGCACTGAAGCTTTCTTT.

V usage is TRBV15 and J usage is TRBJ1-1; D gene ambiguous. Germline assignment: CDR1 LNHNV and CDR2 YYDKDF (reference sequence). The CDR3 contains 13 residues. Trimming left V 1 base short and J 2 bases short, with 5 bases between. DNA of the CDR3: TGTGCCACCAGCAGAGCCTATAACACTGAAGCTTTCTTT. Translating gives CATSRAYNTEAFF.

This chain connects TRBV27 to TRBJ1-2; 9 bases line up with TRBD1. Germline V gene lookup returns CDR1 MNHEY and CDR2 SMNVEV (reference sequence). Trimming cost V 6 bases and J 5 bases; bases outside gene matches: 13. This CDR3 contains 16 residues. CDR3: CASRPRRPQGAYGYTF. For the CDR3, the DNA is TGTGCCAGCAGACCCCGGAGGCCACAGGGGGCTTATGGCTACACCTTC.

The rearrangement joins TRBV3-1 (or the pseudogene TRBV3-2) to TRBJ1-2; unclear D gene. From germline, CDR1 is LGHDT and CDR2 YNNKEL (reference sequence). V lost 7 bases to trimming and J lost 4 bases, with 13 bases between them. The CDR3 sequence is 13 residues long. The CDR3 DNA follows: TGTGCCAGCAACCCAGGTGGGAGCTATGGCTACACCTTC. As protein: CASNPGGSYGYTF.

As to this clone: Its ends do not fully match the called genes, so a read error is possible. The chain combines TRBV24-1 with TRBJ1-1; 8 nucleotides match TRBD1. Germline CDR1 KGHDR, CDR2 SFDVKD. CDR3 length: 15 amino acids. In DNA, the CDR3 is TGTGCCACCAGTGAAAGGTTTCCGGGACAGGCCTTTCGGGGCTTT. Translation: CATSERFPGQAFRGF.

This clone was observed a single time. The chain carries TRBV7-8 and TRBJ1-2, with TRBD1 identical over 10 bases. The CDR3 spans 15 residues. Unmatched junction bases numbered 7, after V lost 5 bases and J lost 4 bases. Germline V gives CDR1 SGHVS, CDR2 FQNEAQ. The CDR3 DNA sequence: TGTGCCAGCAGCCTTCGACAGGGGGCAGGCTATGGCTACACCTTC. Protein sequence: CASSLRQGAGYGYTF.

CDR3 coding DNA: TGTGCCAGCACCAGAGAGGGACAGAGCTCCTACAATGAGCAGTTCTTC. Translation gives CASTREGQSSYNEQFF. The genes are TRBV2 and TRBJ2-1; 7 bases line up with TRBD1. Per the germline V gene, CDR1 is SNHLY and CDR2 is FYNNEI. This CDR3 comprises 16 residues. V shed 7 bases, J shed 0 bases, and the junction held 9 bases outside the gene matches.

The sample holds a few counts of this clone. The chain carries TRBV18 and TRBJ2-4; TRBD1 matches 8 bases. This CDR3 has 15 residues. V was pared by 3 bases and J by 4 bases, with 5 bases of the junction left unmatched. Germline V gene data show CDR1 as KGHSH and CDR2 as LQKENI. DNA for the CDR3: TGTGCCAGCTCACCCCAGGGACAGGCTAAAAACATTCAGTACTTC. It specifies CASSPQGQAKNIQYF. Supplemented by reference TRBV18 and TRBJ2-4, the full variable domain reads NAGVMQNPRHLVRRRGQEARLRCSPMKGHSHVYWYRQLPEEGLKFMVYLQKENIIDESGMPKERFSAEFPKEGPSILRIQQVVRGDSAAYFCASSPQGQAKNIQYFGAGTRLSVL.

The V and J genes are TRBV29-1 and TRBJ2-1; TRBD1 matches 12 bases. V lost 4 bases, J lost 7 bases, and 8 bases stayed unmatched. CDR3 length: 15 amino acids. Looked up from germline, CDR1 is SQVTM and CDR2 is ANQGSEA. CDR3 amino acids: CSVARGTGGLNEQFF. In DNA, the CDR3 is TGCAGCGTTGCCAGAGGGACAGGGGGCTTGAATGAGCAGTTCTTC.

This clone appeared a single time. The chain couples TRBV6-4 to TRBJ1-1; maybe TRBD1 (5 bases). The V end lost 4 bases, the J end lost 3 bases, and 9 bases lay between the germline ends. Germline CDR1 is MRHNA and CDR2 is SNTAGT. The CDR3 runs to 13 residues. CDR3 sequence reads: CASSVWGDTEAFF. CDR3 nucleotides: TGTGCCAGCAGTGTATGGGGCGACACTGAAGCTTTCTTT.

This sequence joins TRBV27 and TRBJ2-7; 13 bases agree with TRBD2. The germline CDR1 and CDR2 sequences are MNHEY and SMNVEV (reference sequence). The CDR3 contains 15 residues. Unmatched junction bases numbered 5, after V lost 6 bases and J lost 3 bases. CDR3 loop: CASSLTSGGIYEQYF. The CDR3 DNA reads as TGTGCCAGCAGCCTGACTAGCGGGGGGATCTACGAGCAGTACTTC.

DNA of the CDR3: TGTGCCAGCAGCGTAGTAATGGGGAGCAAAAACATTCAGTACTTC. Translated: CASSVVMGSKNIQYF. The chain has TRBV9 and TRBJ2-4, with D possibly being TRBD2 (5 bases). CDR1 is SGDLS and CDR2 is YYNGEE in the germline V gene. The CDR3 sequence is 15 residues long. V lost 0 bases and J 3 bases, leaving 10 bases between the germline ends.